The 29 T cell receptor beta chains in this list originate from one sample, sequenced in a study. Via MiXCR, TCRdb re-called the RT-PCR reads, giving one row per CDR3 protein. This table holds around 700,000 distinct CDR3 sequences, 13% to 15% found once. The sample comprised memory CD4+ T cells from blood. The source is a female donor in good health, serving as a healthy control.

The sample holds a few counts of this clonotype. The rearrangement uses TRBV6-2 or TRBV6-3 and TRBJ2-3; D is unclear. V lost 10 bases and J lost 5, with 19 bases in between. The germline CDR1 and CDR2 sequences are MNHEY and SVGEGT. The CDR3 loop spans 14 amino acids. CDR3 sequence reads: CATRSGPSGDTQYF. The CDR3 DNA follows: TGTGCCACCCGCTCAGGCCCGTCGGGAGATACGCAGTATTTT.

V is TRBV6-2 or TRBV6-3 and J is TRBJ1-1; 9 bases agree with TRBD1. The germline CDR1 and CDR2 sequences are MNHEY and SVGEGT. The J segment lost 1 base and the V segment lost 2 bases, leaving 8 bases of the junction unmatched. This CDR3 comprises 17 residues. The CDR3 DNA is TGTGCCAGCAGTTACCCGCCGGGACAGGGAGGGAACACTGAAGCTTTCTTT. It encodes CASSYPPGQGGNTEAFF.

The chain employs TRBV12-3 or TRBV12-4 and TRBJ2-3, with 9 bases aligning to TRBD2. The V and J ends lost 2 bases and 2 bases, in that order; junction bases with no gene match: 5. The CDR3 is made up of 16 amino acids. Written as DNA, the CDR3 is TGTGCCAGCAGTTTAATGCCTAGCGGGAACACAGATACGCAGTATTTT. It codes for CASSLMPSGNTDTQYF.

The chain recombines TRBV5-8 with TRBJ2-3; no clear D. There are 15 residues in the CDR3. Trimming removed 0 bases at V and 0 bases at J, with 8 bases between. Germline-derived CDR1 and CDR2 are SGHTS and YDEGEE. The CDR3 loop is CASSLGRWSTDTQYF. CDR3 bases: TGTGCCAGCAGCTTGGGTCGTTGGAGCACAGATACGCAGTATTTT.

This clonotype has more than one count but fewer than ten. The V and J genes are TRBV9 and TRBJ2-5; D gene uncertain. Deletions cut 0 bases from V and 4 bases from J, with 13 bases between. CDR1 is SGDLS and CDR2 is YYNGEE in the germline V gene. The length of the CDR3 is 15 residues. For the CDR3, the DNA is TGTGCCAGCAGCGTAGCGTCAGACTCGGTAGAGACCCAGTACTTC. It encodes CASSVASDSVETQYF. The complete variable domain, with remaining parts taken from reference TRBV9 and TRBJ2-5, reads DSGVTQTPKHLITATGQRVTLRCSPRSGDLSVYWYQQSLDQGLQFLIQYYNGEERAKGNILERFSAQQFPDLHSELNLSSLELGDSALYFCASSVASDSVETQYFGPGTRLLVL.

V and J are TRBV30 and TRBJ1-1, with D possibly matching TRBD1 (5 bases). V lost 2 bases, J lost 6 bases, and 13 bases lay in between. In germline, CDR1 is GTSNPN, CDR2 SVGIG (reference sequence). The CDR3 contains 13 residues. CDR3 residues: CAWSRDRNSEAFF. The CDR3 DNA follows: TGTGCCTGGAGTCGGGACCGTAATTCTGAAGCTTTCTTT.

The gene calls are TRBV5-4 and TRBJ2-3; weak D call: TRBD1 (5 bases). Between the trimmed V and J ends, which lost 1 base and 2 bases, there was a span of 8 bases. The CDR3 totals 14 residues. CDR1 and CDR2 from the germline V gene are SGHNT and YYREEE (reference sequence). Written as DNA, the CDR3 is TGTGCCAGCAGCTTGAACAGGTACACAGATACGCAGTATTTT. Translated: CASSLNRYTDTQYF.

This clonotype was seen only a few times. The chain has TRBV6-1 and TRBJ2-7, with 7 bases that match TRBD1. CDR3 size: 13 residues. Germline assignment: CDR1 MNHNS and CDR2 SASEGT. The V gene end was trimmed by 4 bases and the J gene end by 5 bases; junction bases not matched to a gene: 5. The CDR3 nucleotides are TGTGCCAGCAGTGTGACAGGGATCCACGAGCAGTACTTC. Its translation: CASSVTGIHEQYF.

The CDR3 DNA reads TGTGCCAGCAGTCTCTACTTCATCGACGGGGGGAACACTGAAGCTTTCTTT. Translated, it gives CASSLYFIDGGNTEAFF. This chain connects TRBV6-2 or TRBV6-3 to TRBJ1-1; possible D gene TRBD1, 5 bases. CDR3 size: 17 residues. Germline CDR1 reads MNHEY; CDR2 reads SVGEGT. V lost 5 bases and J 1 base, leaving 20 bases between the germline ends.

This clonotype came up a few times. The V gene is TRBV28, the J gene TRBJ2-5; 11 nucleotides match TRBD1. The CDR3 covers 15 residues. CDR1 and CDR2 (germline): MDHEN, SYDVKM. The junction had 12 bases not matched to a gene; V was cut back by 5 bases and J by 10 bases. CDR3: CASSPGQGARRSQYF. The CDR3 DNA follows: TGTGCCAGCAGTCCCGGACAGGGGGCGAGGAGAAGCCAGTACTTC.

This clonotype was counted between two and nine times. The chain is built from TRBV9 and TRBJ2-1; TRBD2 matches at 7 bases. The CDR3 extends over 16 amino acids. CDR1 SGDLS and CDR2 YYNGEE come from the germline V gene. Trimming took 0 bases from V and 6 from J; bases not matched to a gene: 9. The CDR3 region has the DNA TGTGCCAGCAGCGTAGCTCCCGCGGGGGTGGTCAATGAGCAGTTCTTC. Translation: CASSVAPAGVVNEQFF.

This clonotype was seen only a few times. V is TRBV30 and J is TRBJ1-3; D possibly corresponds to TRBD1 (5 bases). Trimming left V 8 bases short and J 2 bases short, with 13 bases between. From germline, CDR1 is GTSNPN and CDR2 SVGIG (reference sequence). The CDR3 contains 13 residues. CDR3 residues: CARSLGAGNTIYF. The CDR3 DNA reads as TGTGCCCGCTCCCTAGGGGCTGGAAACACCATATATTTT.

This chain's CDR3 is CASSRTGMDTGELFF. The CDR3 region has the DNA TGTGCCAGCAGCAGGACAGGGATGGACACCGGGGAGCTGTTTTTT. This chain links TRBV9 with TRBJ2-2, with TRBD1 identical over 8 bases. Unmatched junction bases numbered 5, after V lost 4 bases and J lost 3 bases. The CDR3 is 15 residues long. In germline, CDR1 is SGDLS, CDR2 YYNGEE.

This clonotype was found a few times. This sequence joins TRBV3-1 and TRBJ2-2, with 8 bases identical to TRBD1. The CDR3 loop spans 16 amino acids. The germline V gene encodes CDR1 LGHDT and CDR2 YNNKEL (reference sequence). V lost 5 bases to trimming and J lost 4 bases; unmatched junction nucleotides: 9. CDR3 region: CASSTRGTGLTGELFF. CDR3 DNA: TGTGCCAGCAGCACCCGAGGGACAGGCCTCACCGGGGAGCTGTTTTTT.

The chain employs TRBV20-1 and TRBJ1-1; no clear D. Germline V gives CDR1 DFQATT, CDR2 SNEGSKA (reference sequence). V was clipped by 4 bases and J by 1 base, with 10 bases between them. There are 13 residues in the CDR3. The CDR3 nucleotides are TGCAGTGCTATTCACGAGACGAACACTGAAGCTTTCTTT. Amino acid sequence: CSAIHETNTEAFF.

The chain employs TRBV20-1 and TRBJ2-3, with 15 bases that match TRBD2. V shed 5 bases, J shed 2 bases, and the junction held 11 bases outside the gene matches. The CDR3 has 18 amino acids. Germline CDR1 and CDR2: DFQATT and SNEGSKA (reference sequence). Here the CDR3 DNA reads TGCAGTGCTCCCCGCGGGACTAGCGGGGGGCGGCCCACAGATACGCAGTATTTT. Its translation: CSAPRGTSGGRPTDTQYF.

The chain couples TRBV20-1 to TRBJ2-2, with 11 bases matching TRBD1. The CDR3 runs 13 residues. The V gene's germline CDR1 is DFQATT and CDR2 SNEGSKA (reference sequence). The V gene end was trimmed by 7 bases and the J gene end by 7 bases; junction bases not matched to a gene: 5. CDR3 nucleotides: TGCAGTGTGGGACAGGGGGTCTTCGGGGAGCTGTTTTTT. Its protein product is CSVGQGVFGELFF.

This clonotype has ten or more counts. V and J are TRBV24-1 and TRBJ2-3, with D hard to call. V gave up 4 bases and J gave up 1 base, with 8 bases separating them. The CDR3 has 14 residues. Germline V CDR1 and CDR2: KGHDR, SFDVKD. The CDR3 nucleotides are TGTGCCACCAGTGACCCAGACGGCACAGATACGCAGTATTTT. Its protein product is CATSDPDGTDTQYF.

This clonotype was seen more than once but under ten times. The genes are TRBV27 and TRBJ2-7, with 9 bases fitting TRBD2. The germline gives CDR1 MNHEY, CDR2 SMNVEV (reference sequence). The CDR3 has 15 residues. J gave up 2 bases and V 6 bases, and 8 bases lay outside the gene matches. The CDR3, as DNA: TGTGCCAGCAGCCGGTCGGTAGCGGGAGCCTACGAGCAGTACTTC. It encodes CASSRSVAGAYEQYF.

This clonotype was seen at least ten times. This rearrangement joins TRBV5-6 to TRBJ2-7; 11 bases are shared with TRBD1. The ends lost 4 bases at V and 9 bases at J; junction bases unmatched: 9. The CDR3 is 14 amino acids. Germline assignment: CDR1 SGHDT and CDR2 YYEEEE. CDR3 DNA: TGTGCCAGCAGCCCCTGGGACAGGGGGACGGGGCAGTACTTC. Translation: CASSPWDRGTGQYF.

V and J are TRBV12-3 or TRBV12-4 and TRBJ2-1, with D possibly matching TRBD2 (5 bases). The CDR3 is made up of 16 amino acids. Trimming took 4 bases from V and 7 from J, leaving 20 bases between them. The CDR3 is CASSSSRDGGLNEQFF. In DNA form, the CDR3 reads TGTGCCAGCAGTTCATCCCGGGATGGTGGGCTGAATGAGCAGTTCTTC.

In its sample, this clonotype was seen a few times. V gene TRBV5-1 combines with J gene TRBJ2-5, with TRBD1 as a possible D gene (6 bases). Germline CDR1 reads SGHRS; CDR2 reads YFSETQ. The germline V and J ends were trimmed by 4 bases and 7 bases, with 17 bases remaining between them. The CDR3 extends over 14 amino acids. This CDR3 is CASSPDRAEGTQYF. In nucleotides, the CDR3 is TGCGCCAGCAGCCCGGACAGAGCCGAAGGGACCCAGTACTTC. Full variable domain (missing parts from reference TRBV5-1 and TRBJ2-5): KAGVTQTPRYLIKTRGQQVTLSCSPISGHRSVSWYQQTPGQGLQFLFEYFSETQRNKGNFPGRFSGRQFSNSRSEMNVSTLELGDSALYLCASSPDRAEGTQYFGPGTRLLVL.

The chain couples TRBV24-1 to TRBJ2-1; TRBD2 matches at 15 bases. This CDR3 spans 16 amino acids. Germline loops: CDR1 KGHDR, CDR2 SFDVKD. Trimming took 7 bases from V and 7 from J; bases not matched to a gene: 7. The CDR3 is CATRGTSGRSHNEQFF. CDR3 sequence (DNA): TGTGCCACCAGGGGGACTAGCGGGAGGTCTCATAATGAGCAGTTCTTC.

The CDR3 DNA is TGCGCCAGCAGCCAAGATAACGGCGGGAGGGCCGCAGATACGCAGTATTTT. Residues: CASSQDNGGRAADTQYF. This chain uses TRBV4-3 with TRBJ2-3, with 9 bases fitting TRBD2. The CDR3 runs to 17 residues. Germline V gene lookup returns CDR1 LGHNA and CDR2 YSLEER. After removal of 0 bases from V and 4 bases from J, the junction contained 8 bases not matched to a gene.

This clonotype showed up many times. The chain couples TRBV29-1 to TRBJ2-1; 8 bases align to TRBD2. CDR3 length: 12 amino acids. Germline CDR1 SQVTM, CDR2 ANQGSEA. The CDR3 nucleotides read TGCAGTGTTAGGCGGGAGGCCAATGAGCAGTTCTTC. It translates to CSVRREANEQFF.

The chain employs TRBV20-1 and TRBJ2-1, with 8 bases matching TRBD1. V lost 4 bases to trimming and J lost 10 bases; unmatched junction nucleotides: 3. The germline V gene has CDR1 DFQATT and CDR2 SNEGSKA (reference sequence). The CDR3 has 11 amino acids. The CDR3 loop reads CSAITGGEQFF. CDR3 sequence (DNA): TGCAGTGCTATTACAGGGGGAGAGCAGTTCTTC.

The sample holds a few counts of this clonotype. The chain employs TRBV9 and TRBJ1-4; 9 nucleotides line up with TRBD1. Losses at the gene ends were 4 bases for V and 6 bases for J; bases not matched to a gene: 7. Germline V gene lookup returns CDR1 SGDLS and CDR2 YYNGEE. CDR3 length: 15 residues. The CDR3 DNA sequence: TGTGCCAGCAGCAAAAGACAGGGGGGAGATGAAAAACTGTTTTTT. It yields the protein CASSKRQGGDEKLFF.

The chain links TRBV9 to TRBJ1-3; possible D gene TRBD1, 5 bases. From germline, CDR1 is SGDLS and CDR2 YYNGEE. The length of the CDR3 is 16 residues. V lost 3 bases, J lost 0 bases, and 13 bases lay in between. CDR3 sequence (DNA): TGTGCCAGCAGCGGGAAACAGGACAACTCTGGAAACACCATATATTTT. Translation: CASSGKQDNSGNTIYF.

This chain uses TRBV7-2 with TRBJ2-7; 10 bases are shared with TRBD2. CDR3 size: 13 residues. Per the germline V gene, CDR1 is SGHTA and CDR2 is FQGNSA. The V and J ends lost 8 bases and 5 bases, in that order; junction bases with no gene match: 6. This chain's CDR3 is CASARSGGDEQYF. Here the CDR3 DNA reads TGTGCCAGCGCTAGGAGCGGGGGGGACGAGCAGTACTTC.